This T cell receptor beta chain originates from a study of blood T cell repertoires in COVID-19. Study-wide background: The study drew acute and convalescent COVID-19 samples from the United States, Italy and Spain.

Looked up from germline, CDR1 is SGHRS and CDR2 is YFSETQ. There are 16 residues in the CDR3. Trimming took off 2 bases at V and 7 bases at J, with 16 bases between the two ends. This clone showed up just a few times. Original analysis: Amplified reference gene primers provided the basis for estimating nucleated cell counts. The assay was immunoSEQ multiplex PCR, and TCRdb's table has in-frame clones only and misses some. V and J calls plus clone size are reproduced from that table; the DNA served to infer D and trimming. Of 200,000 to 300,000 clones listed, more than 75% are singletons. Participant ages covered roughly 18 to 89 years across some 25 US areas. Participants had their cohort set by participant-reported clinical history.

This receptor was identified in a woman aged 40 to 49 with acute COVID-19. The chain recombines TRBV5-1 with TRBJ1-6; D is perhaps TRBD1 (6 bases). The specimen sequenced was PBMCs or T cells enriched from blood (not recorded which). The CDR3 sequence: CASSLEQGRMNSPLHF. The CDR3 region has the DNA TGCGCCAGCAGCTTAGAACAGGGAAGGATGAATTCACCCCTCCACTTT.